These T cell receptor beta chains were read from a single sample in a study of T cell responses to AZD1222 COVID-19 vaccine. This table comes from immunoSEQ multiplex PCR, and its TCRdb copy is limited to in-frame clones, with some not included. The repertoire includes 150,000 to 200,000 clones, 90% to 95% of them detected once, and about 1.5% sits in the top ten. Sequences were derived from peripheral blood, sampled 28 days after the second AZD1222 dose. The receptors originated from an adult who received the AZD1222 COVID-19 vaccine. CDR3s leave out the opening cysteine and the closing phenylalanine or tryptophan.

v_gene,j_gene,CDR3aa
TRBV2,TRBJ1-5,ASSAGNNQPQH
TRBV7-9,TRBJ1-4,ASSPRDGLNEKLF
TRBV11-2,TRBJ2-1,ASSPRTRYEQF
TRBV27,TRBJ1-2,ASSLSGTLNYGYT
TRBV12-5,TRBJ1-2,ASGLPYPWTGGNYGYT
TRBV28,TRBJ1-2,ASSWTWEDYGYT
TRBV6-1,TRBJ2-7,ASSELLAGGFEQY
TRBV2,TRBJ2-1,ASSPRGGQWNEQF
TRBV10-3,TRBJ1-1,AISEDGKNTEAF
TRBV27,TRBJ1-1,ASSFSGRGKAF
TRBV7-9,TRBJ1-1,ASSPRQGANRDAF
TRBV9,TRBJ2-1,ASSVALGDAYNEQF
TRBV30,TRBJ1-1,AWRRTANTEAF
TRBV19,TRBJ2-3,ASSILAESTDTQY
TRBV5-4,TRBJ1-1,ASSRDRRDEAF
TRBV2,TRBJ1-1,ASSDWGENTEAF
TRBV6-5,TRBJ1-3,ASSYSAGSSGNTIY
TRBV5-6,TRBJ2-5,ASSPDGETQY
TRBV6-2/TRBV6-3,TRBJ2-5,ASSPGETQY
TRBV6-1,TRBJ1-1,ASSENGLLGAF
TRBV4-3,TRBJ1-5,ASSQETGGNQPQH
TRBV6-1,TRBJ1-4,ASSDVGRGEKLF
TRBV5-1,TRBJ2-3,ASSYPSDTQY
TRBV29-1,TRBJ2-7,SVLGGRAAAYEQY
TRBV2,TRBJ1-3,ASSANRASGNTIY
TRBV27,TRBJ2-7,ASSLSRDRNSYEQY
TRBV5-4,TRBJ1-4,ASSPSGTGHNEKLF
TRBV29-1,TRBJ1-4,SVGGPDRGPNEKLF